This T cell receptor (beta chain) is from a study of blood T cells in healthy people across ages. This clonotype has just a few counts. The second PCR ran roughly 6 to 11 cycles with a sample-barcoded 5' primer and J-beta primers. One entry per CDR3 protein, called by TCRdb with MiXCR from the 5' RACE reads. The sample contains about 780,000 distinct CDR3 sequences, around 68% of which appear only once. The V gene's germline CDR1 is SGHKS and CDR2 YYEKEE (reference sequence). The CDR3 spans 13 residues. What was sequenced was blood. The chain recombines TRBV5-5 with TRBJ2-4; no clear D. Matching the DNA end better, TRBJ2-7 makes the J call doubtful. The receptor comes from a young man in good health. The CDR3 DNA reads TGTGCCAGCAGCCCTAACTACCTCTACGAGCAGTACTTC. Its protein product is CASSPNYLYEQYF.